The 23 T cell receptor beta chains below come from one sample, sequenced in a study of shared clonotypes between healthy human individuals. TCRdb keeps only in-frame clones here, not all; method: immunoSEQ multiplex PCR. This sample has over a million clones; about 96% occur once, and the top ten carry roughly 1.1%. The sample comprised naive CD4+ T cells sorted from blood. Stated subset: CD45RA+ positively selected. The origin of the receptors is a man aged 25-40 years in good health.

This chain uses TRBV6-6 with TRBJ2-7; D is perhaps TRBD1 or TRBD2 (5 bases each). V lost 6 bases, J lost 2 bases, and 14 bases lay in between. CDR1 is MNHNY and CDR2 is SVGAGI in the germline V gene (reference sequence). This CDR3 region has 14 residues. CDR3 bases: TGTGCCAGCAGAACCGGGACCCCAGCCTACGAGCAGTACTTC. This gives the protein CASRTGTPAYEQYF.

This chain links TRBV7-9 with TRBJ2-1; 8 bases match TRBD2. From germline, CDR1 is SEHNR and CDR2 FQNEAQ (reference sequence). This CDR3 has 14 residues. Unmatched junction bases numbered 5, after V lost 6 bases and J lost 4 bases. The CDR3 reads CASSKRELYNEQFF. CDR3 in DNA: TGTGCCAGCAGTAAGCGGGAGTTGTACAATGAGCAGTTCTTC.

The chain links TRBV6-1 to TRBJ1-1; D call uncertain. This CDR3 contains 14 residues. V shed 4 bases and J shed 0 bases, with 9 bases lying between them. Germline CDR1 is MNHNS and CDR2 is SASEGT. In nucleotides, the CDR3 is TGTGCCAGCAGTGGAAGGCAGTTGAACACTGAAGCTTTCTTT. Translating it yields CASSGRQLNTEAFF.

The chain couples TRBV27 to TRBJ1-4; perhaps TRBD1 as D (6 bases). CDR1 and CDR2 (germline): MNHEY, SMNVEV (reference sequence). Trimming removed 6 bases at V and 6 bases at J, with 11 bases between. The CDR3 contains 13 residues. CDR3 in DNA: TGTGCCAGCAGGGTCCAGGGGTATGAAAAACTGTTTTTT. Protein: CASRVQGYEKLFF.

The rearrangement links TRBV7-9 to TRBJ1-1, with 7 bases aligning to TRBD1. This CDR3 is 17 amino acids long. The V gene end was trimmed by 7 bases and the J gene end by 1 base; junction bases not matched to a gene: 15. Per germline, CDR1 SEHNR and CDR2 FQNEAQ (reference sequence). In nucleotides, the CDR3 is TGTGCCAGCACCATCGGAGCCGCAGGGGGATGGAACACTGAAGCTTTCTTT. Translated: CASTIGAAGGWNTEAFF.

This clone was seen a handful of times. J is TRBJ1-2 and V is TRBV18, with 9 bases identical to TRBD1. With V trimmed by 7 bases and J by 6 bases, 6 bases remained unmatched. CDR1 and CDR2 (germline): KGHSH, LQKENI. This CDR3 contains 13 residues. The CDR3 reads CASLEQGANGYTF. As DNA, the CDR3 is TGTGCCAGCTTAGAACAGGGGGCGAATGGCTACACCTTC.

The chain joins TRBV5-1 to TRBJ2-3, with a tentative D call TRBD2 (7 bases). This CDR3 is built from 16 residues. CDR1 is SGHRS, CDR2 YFSETQ, per germline. V lost 4 bases, J lost 1 base, and 16 bases lay in between. CDR3 residues: CASSDGRGAGTDTQYF. The CDR3 DNA is TGCGCCAGCAGCGACGGACGGGGGGCGGGCACAGATACGCAGTATTTT.

The DNA for the CDR3 is TGTGCCAGCAGTTTAGGCCCTAGGTGGTACGAGCAGTACTTC. Its translation: CASSLGPRWYEQYF. J is TRBJ2-7 and V is TRBV28; D is unresolved. The CDR3 totals 14 residues. Germline V gives CDR1 MDHEN, CDR2 SYDVKM. The V and J ends lost 2 bases and 4 bases respectively, with 12 bases between them.

As regards this clone: Distinct nucleotide sequences in the sample also encode this CDR3. The chain uses TRBV28 and TRBJ2-7; no clear D gene. This CDR3 spans 11 amino acids. Trimming cost V 2 bases and J 4 bases, with 3 bases left between them. The V gene's germline CDR1 is MDHEN and CDR2 SYDVKM. The chain's CDR3 is CASSLAYEQYF. The CDR3 coding sequence is TGTGCCAGCAGTTTAGCGTACGAGCAGTACTTC.

This chain connects TRBV5-5 to TRBJ2-1; possibly TRBD2 for D (6 bases). Per the germline V gene, CDR1 is SGHKS and CDR2 is YYEKEE (reference sequence). CDR3 size: 17 residues. The V end was cut by 4 bases, the J end by 0 bases, with 17 bases between. The CDR3 nucleotides read TGTGCCAGCAGCATAGAAGGGCGGGGTAGCTCCTACAATGAGCAGTTCTTC. Encoded protein: CASSIEGRGSSYNEQFF.

This sequence joins TRBV19 and TRBJ1-4; tentatively, D is TRBD1 (5 bases). The germline CDR1 and CDR2 sequences are LNHDA and SQIVND (reference sequence). CDR3 length equals 16 residues. The V and J ends lost 7 bases and 3 bases respectively, with 18 bases between them. CDR3: CASTHTHTGSNEKLFF. CDR3 in DNA: TGTGCCAGTACTCATACCCATACAGGATCTAATGAAAAACTGTTTTTT.

The genes are TRBV7-9 and TRBJ2-2; 9 bases are shared with TRBD1. With V trimmed by 3 bases and J by 1 base, 3 bases remained unmatched. CDR1 and CDR2 from the germline V gene are SEHNR and FQNEAQ (reference sequence). The CDR3 length is 16 residues. CDR3 amino acids: CASSLDRGLNTGELFF. The CDR3 DNA is TGTGCCAGCAGCTTGGACAGGGGTTTGAACACCGGGGAGCTGTTTTTT.

Remarks on this clone: At the DNA level, this CDR3 is encoded by other sequences in the same sample as well. The genes are TRBV6-1 and TRBJ1-5; D gene unclear. The CDR3 has 13 amino acids. Trimming took 2 bases from V and 2 from J, leaving 4 bases between them. The germline V gene has CDR1 MNHNS and CDR2 SASEGT. The CDR3 protein is CASSEQGNQPQHF. The DNA of the CDR3 is TGTGCCAGCAGTGAACAAGGCAATCAGCCCCAGCATTTT.

This CDR3 is CSGMDSTDTQYF. For the CDR3, the DNA is TGCAGCGGAATGGACAGCACAGATACGCAGTATTTT. V gene TRBV29-1 combines with J gene TRBJ2-3; D is uncertain. V was cut by 7 bases and J by 0 bases, with 8 bases left in between. The length of the CDR3 is 12 residues. The germline V gene encodes CDR1 SQVTM and CDR2 ANQGSEA.

The J gene is TRBJ2-3, the V gene TRBV5-1; 7 nucleotides align to TRBD2. CDR3 length: 16 residues. The V gene's germline CDR1 is SGHRS and CDR2 YFSETQ. The junction had 13 bases not matched to a gene; V was cut back by 7 bases and J by 2 bases. The DNA of the CDR3 is TGCGCCAGCCGACCGATCACGGGGGGTCCCACAGATACGCAGTATTTT. It is translated as CASRPITGGPTDTQYF.

As DNA, the CDR3 is TGTGCCAGCTCACCACTATCCAGGACAGGGGGCCGGCGATATGGCTACACCTTC. This gives the protein CASSPLSRTGGRRYGYTF. The V and J genes are TRBV18 and TRBJ1-2, with TRBD1 matching 11 bases. There are 18 residues in the CDR3. V trimming: 1 base; J trimming: 5 bases; junction bases outside the gene matches: 12. Germline V gives CDR1 KGHSH, CDR2 LQKENI.

The gene calls are TRBV5-1 and TRBJ2-1; TRBD1 or TRBD2 may be the D gene (5 bases each). Germline CDR1 and CDR2: SGHRS and YFSETQ. This CDR3 has 15 amino acids. V was clipped by 4 bases and J by 2 bases, with 13 bases between them. The CDR3 coding sequence is TGCGCCAGCAGCGTCACCGGGACCACCTACAATGAGCAGTTCTTC. This translates into CASSVTGTTYNEQFF. The variable domain in full, completed from reference TRBV5-1 and TRBJ2-1, reads KAGVTQTPRYLIKTRGQQVTLSCSPISGHRSVSWYQQTPGQGLQFLFEYFSETQRNKGNFPGRFSGRQFSNSRSEMNVSTLELGDSALYLCASSVTGTTYNEQFFGPGTRLTVL.

The chain has TRBV11-3 and TRBJ2-1, with 7 bases matching TRBD1. The CDR3 is 14 amino acids. Germline V gene lookup returns CDR1 SGHNT and CDR2 YENEEA. The V segment lost 5 bases and the J segment 4 bases; nucleotides outside the gene matches: 5. The CDR3 spells CASSGPGQYNEQFF. In DNA form, the CDR3 reads TGTGCCAGCAGCGGGCCGGGACAGTACAATGAGCAGTTCTTC.

This chain links TRBV6-4 with TRBJ2-7; maybe TRBD2 (6 bases). Germline CDR1 and CDR2: MRHNA and SNTAGT. The CDR3 has 14 amino acids. V was cut by 8 bases and J by 5 bases, with 19 bases left in between. The CDR3 loop is CASSVEAGPHEQYF. CDR3 bases: TGTGCCAGCTCTGTGGAGGCGGGACCCCACGAGCAGTACTTC.

The chain is built from TRBV10-3 and TRBJ2-3, with 10 nucleotides matching TRBD2. In germline, CDR1 is ENHRY, CDR2 SYGVKD. Trimming cost V 6 bases and J 4 bases; bases outside gene matches: 10. This CDR3 is 16 amino acids long. This chain's CDR3 is CAIRALAGDFSDTQYF. CDR3 nucleotides: TGTGCCATCAGGGCGCTAGCGGGAGACTTCTCAGATACGCAGTATTTT.

This clone has a single count. The rearrangement uses TRBV30 and TRBJ2-3, with D unresolved. Germline V gene sequence: CDR1 GTSNPN, CDR2 SVGIG (reference sequence). CDR3 length equals 13 residues. The V end was cut by 0 bases, the J end by 5 bases, with 9 bases between. In nucleotides, the CDR3 is TGTGCCTGGAGTGTACCAAGTGGAGATACGCAGTATTTT. It translates to CAWSVPSGDTQYF.

The chain has TRBV27 and TRBJ2-1, with 12 bases matching TRBD2. J gave up 6 bases and V 8 bases, and 5 bases lay outside the gene matches. The CDR3 sequence is 14 residues long. Germline V CDR1 and CDR2: MNHEY, SMNVEV (reference sequence). CDR3 sequence: CASRGLAGFNEQFF. The CDR3 DNA is TGTGCCAGCCGCGGACTAGCGGGATTCAATGAGCAGTTCTTC.

This chain links TRBV5-6 with TRBJ2-2, with 11 positions matching TRBD2. CDR1 is SGHDT and CDR2 is YYEEEE in the germline V gene. The CDR3 consists of 16 residues. V dropped 4 bases and J dropped 0; count of bases not matched to a gene: 2. As DNA, the CDR3 is TGTGCCAGCAGCGAGGGACTAGCGGCGAACACCGGGGAGCTGTTTTTT. Protein: CASSEGLAANTGELFF.